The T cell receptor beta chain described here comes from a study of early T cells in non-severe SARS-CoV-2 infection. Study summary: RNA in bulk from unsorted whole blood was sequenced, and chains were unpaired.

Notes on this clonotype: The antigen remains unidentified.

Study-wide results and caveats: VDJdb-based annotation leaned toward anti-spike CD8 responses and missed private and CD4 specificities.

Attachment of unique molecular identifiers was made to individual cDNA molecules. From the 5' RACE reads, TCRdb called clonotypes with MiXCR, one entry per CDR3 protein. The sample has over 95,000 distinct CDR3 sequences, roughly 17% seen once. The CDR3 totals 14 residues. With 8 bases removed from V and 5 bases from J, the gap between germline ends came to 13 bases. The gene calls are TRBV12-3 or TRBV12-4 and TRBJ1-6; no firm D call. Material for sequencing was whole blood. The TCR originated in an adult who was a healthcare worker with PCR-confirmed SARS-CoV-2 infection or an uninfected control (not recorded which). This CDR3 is CASSKQGNNSPLHF. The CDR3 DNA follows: TGTGCCAGCTCCAAGCAAGGGAATAATTCACCCCTCCACTTT.